This T cell receptor beta chain was documented in a study of blood T cell repertoires in COVID-19. CDR3 length: 13 residues. Trimming removed 6 bases at V and 1 base at J, with 9 bases between. Germline V gives CDR1 MDHEN, CDR2 SYDVKM. TCRdb's table, derived via immunoSEQ multiplex PCR, lists solely in-frame clones and lacks some. The table records about 180,000 clones, roughly 86% of them present only once. The receptor comes from a woman aged 25 to 45 with active or convalescent COVID-19. V is TRBV28 and J is TRBJ1-2; the D is unclear. Sequenced: peripheral blood. For the CDR3, the DNA is TGTGCCAGCAGCCCAACTAGTAACTATGGCTACACCTTC. Translating it yields CASSPTSNYGYTF.